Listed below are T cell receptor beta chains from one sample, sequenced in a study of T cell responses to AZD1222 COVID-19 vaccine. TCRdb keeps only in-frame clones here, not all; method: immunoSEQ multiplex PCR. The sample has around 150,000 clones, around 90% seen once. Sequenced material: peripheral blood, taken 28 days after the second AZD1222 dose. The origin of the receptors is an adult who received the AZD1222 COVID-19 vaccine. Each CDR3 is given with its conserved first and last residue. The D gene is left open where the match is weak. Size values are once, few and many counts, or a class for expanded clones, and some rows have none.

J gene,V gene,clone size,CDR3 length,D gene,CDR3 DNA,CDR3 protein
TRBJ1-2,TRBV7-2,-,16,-,TGTGCCAGCAGCTTAGAGGTCCACAGGACTAACTATGGCTACACCTTC,CASSLEVHRTNYGYTF
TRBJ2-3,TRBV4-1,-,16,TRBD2,TGCGCCAGCAGCCAGGGACTAGCGACTAGCACAGATACGCAGTATTTT,CASSQGLATSTDTQYF
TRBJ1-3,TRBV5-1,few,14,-,TGCGCCAGCAGCTCTGAGACCTCTGGAAACACCATATATTTT,CASSSETSGNTIYF
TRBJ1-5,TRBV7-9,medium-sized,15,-,TGTGCCAGCAGCTTAGAGGGGGGTGAGACTCAGCCCCAGCATTTT,CASSLEGGETQPQHF
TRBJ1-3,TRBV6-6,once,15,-,TGTGCCAGCAGTTACCGCAGCGGCTCTGGAAACACCATATATTTT,CASSYRSGSGNTIYF
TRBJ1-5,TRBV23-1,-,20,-,TGCGCCAGCAGTCTGATCCGAACAGGTCCCGGGAGTTATAGCAATCAGCCCCAGCATTTT,CASSLIRTGPGSYSNQPQHF
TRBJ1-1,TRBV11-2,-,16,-,TGTGCCAGCAGCTCCAGATTGGGGGGGAGGGTTGCTGAAGCTTTCTTT,CASSSRLGGRVAEAFF
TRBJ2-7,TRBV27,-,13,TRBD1,TGTGCCAGCAGTTGGGGACAGCTCTACGAGCAGTACTTC,CASSWGQLYEQYF
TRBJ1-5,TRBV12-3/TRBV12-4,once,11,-,TGTGCCAGCAGTTCGGGCCTCTGGCAGCATTTT,CASSSGLWQHF
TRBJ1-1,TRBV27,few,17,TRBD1,TGTGCCAGCAGTTCGCCGGGGACAGGCAGCCCCAACACTGAAGCTTTCTTT,CASSSPGTGSPNTEAFF
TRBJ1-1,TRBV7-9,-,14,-,TGTGCCAGCAGCTTAGCGCAGGTGAACACTGAAGCTTTCTTT,CASSLAQVNTEAFF
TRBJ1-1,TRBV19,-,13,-,TGTGCCAGTAATGCGGGATGGGGAACTGAAGCTTTCTTT,CASNAGWGTEAFF
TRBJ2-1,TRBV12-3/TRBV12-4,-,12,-,TGTGCCAGCAGTTTGGACCGTAATGAGCAGTTCTTC,CASSLDRNEQFF
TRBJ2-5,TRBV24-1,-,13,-,TGTGCCACCATCCTGGGGGGAAAAGAGACCCAGTACTTC,CATILGGKETQYF
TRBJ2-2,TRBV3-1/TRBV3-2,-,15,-,TGTGCCAGCAGCCAAGACAGGATGAACACCGGGGAGCTGTTTTTT,CASSQDRMNTGELFF
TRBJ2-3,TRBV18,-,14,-,TGTGCCAGCTCACCAAGGGAGAGGGCAGATACGCAGTATTTT,CASSPRERADTQYF
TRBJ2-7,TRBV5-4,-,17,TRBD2,TGTGCCAGCAGTCCTAGGGGTCTAGCGGGAGGGGAACCCGAGCAGTACTTC,CASSPRGLAGGEPEQYF
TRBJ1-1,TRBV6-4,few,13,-,TGTGCCAGCAGTGTTGGGGACGAGACTGAAGCTTTCTTT,CASSVGDETEAFF
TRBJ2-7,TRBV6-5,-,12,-,TGTGCCAGCAGGACTACAGCCTACGAGCAGTACTTC,CASRTTAYEQYF
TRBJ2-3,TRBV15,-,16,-,TGTGCCACCAGCAGCCGATACAGGGTGAGCACAGATACGCAGTATTTT,CATSSRYRVSTDTQYF
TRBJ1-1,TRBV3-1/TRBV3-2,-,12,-,TGTGCCAGCAGCCAGGGGAACACTGAAGCTTTCTTT,CASSQGNTEAFF
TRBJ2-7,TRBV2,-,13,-,TGTGCCAGCAGTGGGGGCGGGACCTACGAGCAGTACTTC,CASSGGGTYEQYF
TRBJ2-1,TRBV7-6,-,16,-,TGTGCCAGCAGCTTAGTAAGTGTGGGAGGATACAATGAGCAGTTCTTC,CASSLVSVGGYNEQFF
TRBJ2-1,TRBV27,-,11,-,TGTGCCAGCACTTGGGGTAATGAGCAGTTCTTC,CASTWGNEQFF
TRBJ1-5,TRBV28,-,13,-,TGTGCCAGCAGTTTGGGACCCAATCAGCCCCAGCATTTT,CASSLGPNQPQHF
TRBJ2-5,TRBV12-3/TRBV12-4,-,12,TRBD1,TGTGCCAGCGGACAGGAACAAGAGACCCAGTACTTC,CASGQEQETQYF
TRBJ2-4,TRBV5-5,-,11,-,TGTGCCAGCAGCTTGGAGACGGAGTATTGCTTC,CASSLETEYCF
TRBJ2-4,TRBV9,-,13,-,TGTGCCAGCAGCGCCGAGGTTCCCGACATTCAGTACTTC,CASSAEVPDIQYF
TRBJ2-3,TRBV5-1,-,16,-,TGCGCCAGCAGCTTGGCGGACAGTCCTAGCACAGATACGCAGTATTTT,CASSLADSPSTDTQYF
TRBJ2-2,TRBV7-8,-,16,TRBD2,TGTGCCAGCAGCTTGGGACTAGCGGGAGTAACCGGGGAGCTGTTTTTT,CASSLGLAGVTGELFF
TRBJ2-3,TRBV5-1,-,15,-,TGCGCCAGCAGCTTCCAGATGCAGCGGTCAGATACGCAGTATTTT,CASSFQMQRSDTQYF
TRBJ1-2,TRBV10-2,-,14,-,TGCGCCAGCAGTGGAAGGGGGGAAAACTATGGCTACACCTTC,CASSGRGENYGYTF
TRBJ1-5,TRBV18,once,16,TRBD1,TGTGCCAGCTCACCACTTCCCAGGGGGCTGGGTCAGCCCCAGCATTTT,CASSPLPRGLGQPQHF
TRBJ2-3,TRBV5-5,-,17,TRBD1,TGTGCCAGCAGCTTATCACCGGGACAGGGGGCTTCAGATACGCAGTATTTT,CASSLSPGQGASDTQYF
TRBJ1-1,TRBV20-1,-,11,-,TGCAGTGCTAGACACCCCAGGGAAGCTTTCTTT,CSARHPREAFF
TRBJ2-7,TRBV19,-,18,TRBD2,TGTGCCAGTAGTATAGCGGGACTAGCGGGAGGCCGAACCTACGAGCAGTACTTC,CASSIAGLAGGRTYEQYF
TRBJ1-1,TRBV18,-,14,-,TGTGCCAGCTCAAAAGAGGGGGGAGACACTGAAGCTTTCTTT,CASSKEGGDTEAFF
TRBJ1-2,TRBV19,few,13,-,TGTGCCAGTAAGGTTACAGACAACTATGGCTACACCTTC,CASKVTDNYGYTF
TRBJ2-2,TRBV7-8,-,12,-,TGTGCCAGCAGCTTAAGTGTCGGGGAGCTGTTTTTT,CASSLSVGELFF
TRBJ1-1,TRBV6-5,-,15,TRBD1,TGTGCCAGCAGTTCGACAGGGAGTCGGATCACTGAAGCTTTCTTT,CASSSTGSRITEAFF
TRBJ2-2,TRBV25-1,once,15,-,TGTGCCAGCAGGGGAGGAGGATCGAACACCGGGGAGCTGTTTTTT,CASRGGGSNTGELFF
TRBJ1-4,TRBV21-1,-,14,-,TGTGCCAGCAGCCACACAGAAACTAATGAAAAACTGTTTTTT,CASSHTETNEKLFF
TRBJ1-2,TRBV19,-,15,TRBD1,TGTGCCAGTAGTAGGGGACAGGATGGGGACTATGGCTACACCTTC,CASSRGQDGDYGYTF
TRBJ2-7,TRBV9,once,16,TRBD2,TGTGCCAGCAGCGTAGAGGACGGGAGGGCCTCCCTCGAGCAGTACTTC,CASSVEDGRASLEQYF
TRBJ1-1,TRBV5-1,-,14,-,TGCGCCAGCAGCTTGGGCAGGGGGAACACTGAAGCTTTCTTT,CASSLGRGNTEAFF
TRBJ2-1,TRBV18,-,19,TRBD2,TGTGCCAGCTCACCACCGAGGACTAGCGCCAACGGGCGCCACAATGAGCAGTTCTTC,CASSPPRTSANGRHNEQFF
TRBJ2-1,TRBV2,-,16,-,TGTGCCAGCAGTGAATTGGTTGGACAGACCTACAATGAGCAGTTCTTC,CASSELVGQTYNEQFF
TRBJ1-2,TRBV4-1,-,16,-,TGCGCCAGCAGCCAAGATAGGGCGGTCGTGAACTATGGCTACACCTTC,CASSQDRAVVNYGYTF
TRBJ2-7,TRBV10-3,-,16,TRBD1,TGTGCCATCAGTGAGACCGACAGGGGGATCCCCTACGAGCAGTACTTC,CAISETDRGIPYEQYF
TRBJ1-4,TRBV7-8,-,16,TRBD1,TGTGCCAGCAGCTGGGAGCGGACAGGGCTTAATGAAAAACTGTTTTTT,CASSWERTGLNEKLFF
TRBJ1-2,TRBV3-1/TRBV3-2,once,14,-,TGTGCCAGCAGCCAAGCCGGGACAAATTATGGCTACACCTTC,CASSQAGTNYGYTF
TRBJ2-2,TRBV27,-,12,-,TGTGCCAGCAGGAAGGGCACCGGGGAGCTGTTTTTT,CASRKGTGELFF
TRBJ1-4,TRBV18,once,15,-,TGTGCCAGCTCACGGGACGACGCAACTAATGAAAAACTGTTTTTT,CASSRDDATNEKLFF
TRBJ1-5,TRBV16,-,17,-,TGTGCCAGCAGCCTCGCTGGGGGGGATGAGAGCAATCAGCCCCAGCATTTT,CASSLAGGDESNQPQHF
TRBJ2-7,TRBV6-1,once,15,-,TGTGCCAGCAGTGAACTAGGGGGGGGCGCCTACGAGCAGTACTTC,CASSELGGGAYEQYF
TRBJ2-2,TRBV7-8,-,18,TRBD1,TGTGCCAGCAGCCTCCTTAGTGGACAGGGAGTGAACACCGGGGAGCTGTTTTTT,CASSLLSGQGVNTGELFF
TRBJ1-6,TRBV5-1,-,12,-,TGCGCCAGCAGCTTGGAGAATTCACCCCTCCACTTT,CASSLENSPLHF
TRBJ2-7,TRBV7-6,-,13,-,TGTGCCAGCAGCTTAAGTGGGGCCTACGAGCAGTACTTC,CASSLSGAYEQYF
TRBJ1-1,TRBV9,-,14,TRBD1,TGTGCCAGCAGCGGACAGGGGTTCAACACTGAAGCTTTCTTT,CASSGQGFNTEAFF
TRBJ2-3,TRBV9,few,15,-,TGTGCCAGCAGCGTAGGACTAGGTTCCACAGATACGCAGTATTTT,CASSVGLGSTDTQYF